This entry concerns a single T cell receptor beta chain. Its antigen remains unidentified. The entry originates in a study of OX40 agonist ivuxolimab in advanced cancers. The protocol was immunoSEQ multiplex PCR, while the TCRdb copy is restricted to in-frame clones and leaves out a portion. In the table there are roughly 56,000 clones, around nine tenths of which are singletons. Study-level points and caveats: CD8+ T cells averaged more expanded clones than CD4+. CD4+ and CD8+ T cells in blood underwent clonal expansion by week 6 at 0.1 to 3.0 mg/kg. Some nonresponders additionally presented with little normalized T-cell clonal expansion.

Germline-derived CDR1 and CDR2 are SGHTA and FQGNSA. The V end lost 4 bases, the J end lost 2 bases, and 12 bases lay between the germline ends. CDR3 length: 15 residues. Sequences were derived from CD4+ or CD8+ T cells sorted from blood, sampled in a trial of the OX40 agonist ivuxolimab. This sequence originates from an adult with an advanced solid tumor such as melanoma, head and neck, liver or kidney cancer. The rearrangement links TRBV7-2 to TRBJ2-1; tentative D call: TRBD1 (6 bases). The CDR3 DNA reads as TGTGCCAGCAGCTACCGGGACACGACCTACAATGAGCAGTTCTTC. Translation gives CASSYRDTTYNEQFF.